The T cell receptor (beta chain) described here comes from a study of control samples from healthy donors and cancer patients. Only in-frame clones appear in the TCRdb table, and some are missing; sequencing was by immunoSEQ multiplex PCR. The table has roughly 48,000 clones, more than 85% seen once. Germline CDR1 and CDR2: LGHDT and YNNKEL (reference sequence). The CDR3 loop spans 11 amino acids. A word on this clone: Compared with germline, one end of the junction differs, possibly owing to a read error.

Specimen: PBMCs. The sequence came from a middle-aged woman with head and neck cancer. The rearrangement uses TRBV3-1 (or the pseudogene TRBV3-2) and TRBJ2-5; D not resolved. CDR3 protein: CASSEEETQYF. CDR3 DNA: TGTGCCAGCAGCGAAGAGGAGACCCAGTACTTC.